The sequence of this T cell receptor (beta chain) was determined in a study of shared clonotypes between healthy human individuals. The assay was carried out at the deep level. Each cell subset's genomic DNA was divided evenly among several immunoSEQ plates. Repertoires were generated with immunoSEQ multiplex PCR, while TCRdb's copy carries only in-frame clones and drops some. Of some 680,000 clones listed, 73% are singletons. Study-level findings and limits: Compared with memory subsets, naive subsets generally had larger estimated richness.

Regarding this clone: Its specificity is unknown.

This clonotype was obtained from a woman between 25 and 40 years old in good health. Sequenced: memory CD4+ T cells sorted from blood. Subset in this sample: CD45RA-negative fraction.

The CDR3 DNA sequence: TGTGCCAGTAGACGTTCCCCGAACACTGAAGCTTTCTTT. Encoded protein: CASRRSPNTEAFF. J is TRBJ1-1 and V is TRBV19; D is unclear. CDR1 and CDR2 (germline): LNHDA, SQIVND (reference sequence). Trimming cost V 6 bases and J 1 base, with 9 bases left between them. The CDR3 has 13 residues.